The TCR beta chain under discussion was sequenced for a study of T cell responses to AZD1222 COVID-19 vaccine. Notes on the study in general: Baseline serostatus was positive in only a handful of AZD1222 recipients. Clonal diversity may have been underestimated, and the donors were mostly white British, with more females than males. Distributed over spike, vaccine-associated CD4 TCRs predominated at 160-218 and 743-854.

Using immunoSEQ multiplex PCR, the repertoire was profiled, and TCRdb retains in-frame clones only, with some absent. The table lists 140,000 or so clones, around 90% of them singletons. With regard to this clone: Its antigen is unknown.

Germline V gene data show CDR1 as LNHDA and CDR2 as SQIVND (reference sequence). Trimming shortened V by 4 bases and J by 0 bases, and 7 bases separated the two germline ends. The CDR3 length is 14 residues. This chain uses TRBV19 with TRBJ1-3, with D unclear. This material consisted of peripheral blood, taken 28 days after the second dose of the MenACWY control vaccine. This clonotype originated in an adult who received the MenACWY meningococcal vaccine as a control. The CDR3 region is CASSTGSSGNTIYF. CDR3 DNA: TGTGCCAGTAGTACCGGGAGCTCTGGAAACACCATATATTTT.